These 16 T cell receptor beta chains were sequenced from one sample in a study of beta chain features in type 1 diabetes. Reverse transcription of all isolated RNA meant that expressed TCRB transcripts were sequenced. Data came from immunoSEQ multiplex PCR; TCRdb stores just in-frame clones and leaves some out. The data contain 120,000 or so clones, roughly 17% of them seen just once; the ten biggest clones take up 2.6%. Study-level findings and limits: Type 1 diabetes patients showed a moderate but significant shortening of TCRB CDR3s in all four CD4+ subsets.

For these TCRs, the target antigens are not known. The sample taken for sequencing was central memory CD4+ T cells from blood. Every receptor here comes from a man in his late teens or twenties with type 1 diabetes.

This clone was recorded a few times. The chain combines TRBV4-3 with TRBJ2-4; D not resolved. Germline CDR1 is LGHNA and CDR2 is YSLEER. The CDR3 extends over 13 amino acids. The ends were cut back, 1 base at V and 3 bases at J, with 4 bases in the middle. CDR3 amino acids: CASSQGLKNIQYF. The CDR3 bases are TGCGCCAGCAGCCAAGGGCTCAAAAACATTCAGTACTTC.

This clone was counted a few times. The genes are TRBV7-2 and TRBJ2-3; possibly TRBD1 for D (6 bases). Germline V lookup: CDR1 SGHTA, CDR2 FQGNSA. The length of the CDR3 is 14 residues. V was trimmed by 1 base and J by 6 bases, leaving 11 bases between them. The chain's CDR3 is CASSLVLQGDTQYF. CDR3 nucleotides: TGTGCCAGCAGCTTAGTGTTACAGGGCGATACGCAGTATTTT.

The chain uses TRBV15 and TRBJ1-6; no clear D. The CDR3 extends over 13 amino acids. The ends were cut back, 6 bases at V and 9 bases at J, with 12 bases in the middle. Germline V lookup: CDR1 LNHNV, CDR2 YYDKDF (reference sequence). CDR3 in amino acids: CATSTGPTSPLHF. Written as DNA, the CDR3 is TGTGCCACCAGTACCGGGCCTACTTCACCCCTCCACTTT.

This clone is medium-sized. CDR3 region: CASWGGGTYEQYF. The CDR3 DNA is TGTGCCTCCTGGGGCGGGGGGACCTACGAGCAGTACTTC. This chain uses TRBV7-2 with TRBJ2-7, with 8 bases lining up with TRBD2. Germline lookup yields CDR1 SGHTA and CDR2 FQGNSA. The CDR3 sequence is 13 residues long. V was pared by 11 bases and J by 2 bases, with 8 bases of the junction left unmatched.

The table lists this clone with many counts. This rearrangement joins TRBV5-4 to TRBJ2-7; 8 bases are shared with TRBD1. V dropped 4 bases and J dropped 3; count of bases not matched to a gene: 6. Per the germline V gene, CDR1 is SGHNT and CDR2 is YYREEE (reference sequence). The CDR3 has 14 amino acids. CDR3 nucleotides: TGTGCCAGCAGCGAGACAGGGGATAGCTACGAGCAGTACTTC. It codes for CASSETGDSYEQYF.

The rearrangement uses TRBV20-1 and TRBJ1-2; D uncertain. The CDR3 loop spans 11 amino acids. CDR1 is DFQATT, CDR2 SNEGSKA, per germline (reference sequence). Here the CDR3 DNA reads TGCAGCGAGTCTTCGGGGAGTGGCTACACCTTC. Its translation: CSESSGSGYTF.

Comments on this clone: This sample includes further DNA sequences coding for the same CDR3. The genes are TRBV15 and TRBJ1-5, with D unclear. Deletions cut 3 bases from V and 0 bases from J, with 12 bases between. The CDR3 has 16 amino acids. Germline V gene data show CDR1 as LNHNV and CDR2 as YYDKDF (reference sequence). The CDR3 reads CATSRAPVGSNQPQHF. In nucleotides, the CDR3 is TGTGCCACCAGCAGGGCTCCTGTCGGTAGCAATCAGCCCCAGCATTTT.

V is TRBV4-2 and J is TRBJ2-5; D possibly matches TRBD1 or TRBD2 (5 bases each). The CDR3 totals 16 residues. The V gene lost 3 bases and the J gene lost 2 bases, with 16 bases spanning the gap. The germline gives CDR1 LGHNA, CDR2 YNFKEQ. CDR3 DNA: TGTGCCAGCAGCCAGGAAATTCGGGGCAATCAAGAGACCCAGTACTTC. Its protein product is CASSQEIRGNQETQYF.

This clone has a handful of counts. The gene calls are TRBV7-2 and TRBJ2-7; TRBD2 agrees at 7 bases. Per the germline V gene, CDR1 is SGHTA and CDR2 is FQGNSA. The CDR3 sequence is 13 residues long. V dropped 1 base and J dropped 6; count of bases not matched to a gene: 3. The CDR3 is CASSLEGRGEQYF. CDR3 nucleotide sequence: TGTGCCAGCAGCTTAGAAGGGAGGGGCGAGCAGTACTTC.

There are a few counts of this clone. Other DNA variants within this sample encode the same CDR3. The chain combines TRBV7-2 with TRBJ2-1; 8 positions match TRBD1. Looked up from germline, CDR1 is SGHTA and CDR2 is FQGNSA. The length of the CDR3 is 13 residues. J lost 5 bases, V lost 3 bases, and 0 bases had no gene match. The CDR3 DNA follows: TGTGCCAGCAGCTTGGGACAGGACAATGAGCAGTTCTTC. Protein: CASSLGQDNEQFF.

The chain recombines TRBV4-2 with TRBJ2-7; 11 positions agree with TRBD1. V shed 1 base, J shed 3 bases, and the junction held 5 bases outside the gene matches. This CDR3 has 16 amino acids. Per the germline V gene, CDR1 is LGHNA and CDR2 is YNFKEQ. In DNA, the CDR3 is TGTGCCAGCAGCCAAGGGTCCGGGACAGGGGGCTACGAGCAGTACTTC. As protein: CASSQGSGTGGYEQYF.

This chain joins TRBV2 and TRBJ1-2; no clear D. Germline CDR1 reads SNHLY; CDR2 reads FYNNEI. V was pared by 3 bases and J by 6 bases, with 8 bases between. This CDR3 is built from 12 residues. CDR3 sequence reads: CASSERPDGYTF. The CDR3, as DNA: TGTGCCAGCAGTGAGCGGCCCGATGGCTACACCTTC.

CDR3 in amino acids: CASSGLRTGPSGNTIYF. The CDR3 nucleotides read TGTGCCAGCAGCGGACTCCGGACAGGGCCCTCTGGAAACACCATATATTTT. The V call is TRBV9, the J call TRBJ1-3; 8 bases are a match to TRBD1. This CDR3 is built from 17 residues. The V gene's germline CDR1 is SGDLS and CDR2 YYNGEE. V was clipped by 3 bases and J by 0 bases; unmatched bases: 8.

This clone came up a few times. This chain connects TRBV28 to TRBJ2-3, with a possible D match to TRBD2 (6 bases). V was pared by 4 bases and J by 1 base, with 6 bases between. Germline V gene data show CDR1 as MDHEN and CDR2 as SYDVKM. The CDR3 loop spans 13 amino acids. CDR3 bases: TGTGCCAGCAGTTCGGGGGGCACAGATACGCAGTATTTT. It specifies CASSSGGTDTQYF.

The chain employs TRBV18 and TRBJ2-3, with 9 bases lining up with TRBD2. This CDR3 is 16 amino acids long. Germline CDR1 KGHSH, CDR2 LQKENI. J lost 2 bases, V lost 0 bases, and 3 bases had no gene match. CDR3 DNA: TGTGCCAGCTCACCACCCCGCGGGGGGGCCACAGATACGCAGTATTTT. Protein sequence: CASSPPRGGATDTQYF.

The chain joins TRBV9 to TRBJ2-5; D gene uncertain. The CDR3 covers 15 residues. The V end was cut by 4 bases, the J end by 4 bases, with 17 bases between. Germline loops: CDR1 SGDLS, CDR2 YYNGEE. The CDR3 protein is CASSPSPFTRETQYF. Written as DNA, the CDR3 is TGTGCCAGCAGCCCGAGTCCTTTTACAAGAGAGACCCAGTACTTC.